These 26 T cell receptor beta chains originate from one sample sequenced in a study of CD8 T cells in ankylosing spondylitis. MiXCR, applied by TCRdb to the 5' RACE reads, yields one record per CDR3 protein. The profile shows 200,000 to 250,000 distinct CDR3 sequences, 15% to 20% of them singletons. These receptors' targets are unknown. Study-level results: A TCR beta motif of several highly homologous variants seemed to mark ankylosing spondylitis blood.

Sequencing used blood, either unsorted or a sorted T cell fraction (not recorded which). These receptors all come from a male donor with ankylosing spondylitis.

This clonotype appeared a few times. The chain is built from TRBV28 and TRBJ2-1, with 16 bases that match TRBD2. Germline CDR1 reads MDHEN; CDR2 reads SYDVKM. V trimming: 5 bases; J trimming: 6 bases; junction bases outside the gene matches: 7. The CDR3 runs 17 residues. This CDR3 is CASSPGLAGGPGNEQFF. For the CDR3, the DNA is TGTGCCAGCAGTCCGGGACTAGCGGGAGGGCCAGGCAATGAGCAGTTCTTC.

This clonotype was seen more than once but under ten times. DNA of the CDR3: TGTGCCAGCAGTTTAAAGTTCGGCGAGCGGTTCCCCACAGATACGCAGTATTTT. This translates into CASSLKFGERFPTDTQYF. The chain combines TRBV12-3 or TRBV12-4 with TRBJ2-3, with D possibly TRBD2 on 5 matching bases. The CDR3 is 18 amino acids. Trimming removed 2 bases at V and 2 bases at J, with 20 bases between.

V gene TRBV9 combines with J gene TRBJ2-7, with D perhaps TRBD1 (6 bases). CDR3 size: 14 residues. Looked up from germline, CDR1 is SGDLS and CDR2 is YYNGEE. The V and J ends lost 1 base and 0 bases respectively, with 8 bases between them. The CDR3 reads CASSVRQDSYEQYF. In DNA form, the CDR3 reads TGTGCCAGCAGCGTACGACAGGACTCCTACGAGCAGTACTTC.

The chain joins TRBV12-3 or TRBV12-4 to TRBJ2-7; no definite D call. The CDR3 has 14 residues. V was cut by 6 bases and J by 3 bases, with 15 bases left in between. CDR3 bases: TGTGCCAGCAGGCGAGCCGACCAACTCTACGAGCAGTACTTC. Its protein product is CASRRADQLYEQYF.

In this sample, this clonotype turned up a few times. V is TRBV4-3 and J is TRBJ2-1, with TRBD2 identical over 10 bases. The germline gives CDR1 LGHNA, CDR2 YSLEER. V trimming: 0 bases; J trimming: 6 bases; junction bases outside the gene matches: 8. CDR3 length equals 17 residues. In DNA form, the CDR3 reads TGCGCCAGCAGCCAAGAACCCGGACTAGCGGCCACCAATGAGCAGTTCTTC. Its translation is CASSQEPGLAATNEQFF.

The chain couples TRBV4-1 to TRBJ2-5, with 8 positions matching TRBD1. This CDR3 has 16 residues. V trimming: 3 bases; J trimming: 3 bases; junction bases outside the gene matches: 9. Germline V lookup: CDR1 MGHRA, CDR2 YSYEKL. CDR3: CASSQRDRLGEETQYF. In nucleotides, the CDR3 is TGCGCCAGCAGCCAGAGGGACAGGTTGGGGGAAGAGACCCAGTACTTC.

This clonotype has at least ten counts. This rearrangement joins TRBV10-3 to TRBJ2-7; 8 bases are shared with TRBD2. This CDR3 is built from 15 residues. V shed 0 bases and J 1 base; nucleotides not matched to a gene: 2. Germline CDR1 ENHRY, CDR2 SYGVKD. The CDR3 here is CAISESLAGSYEQYF. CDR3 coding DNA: TGTGCCATCAGTGAGTCGTTAGCGGGGTCCTACGAGCAGTACTTC.

The CDR3 coding sequence is TGTGCCAGCAGTTGGGACATGTCTTCACCCCTCCACTTT. Protein sequence: CASSWDMSSPLHF. This chain joins TRBV12-3 or TRBV12-4 and TRBJ1-6; D may be TRBD1 (6 bases). V gave up 4 bases and J gave up 9 bases, with 10 bases separating them. The length of the CDR3 is 13 residues.

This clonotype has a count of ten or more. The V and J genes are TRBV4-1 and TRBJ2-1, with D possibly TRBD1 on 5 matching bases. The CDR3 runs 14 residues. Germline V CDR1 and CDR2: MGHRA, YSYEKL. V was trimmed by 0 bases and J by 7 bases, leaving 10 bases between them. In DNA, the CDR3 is TGCGCCAGCAGCCAAGATGTAGGGGTGAATGAGCAGTTCTTC. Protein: CASSQDVGVNEQFF.

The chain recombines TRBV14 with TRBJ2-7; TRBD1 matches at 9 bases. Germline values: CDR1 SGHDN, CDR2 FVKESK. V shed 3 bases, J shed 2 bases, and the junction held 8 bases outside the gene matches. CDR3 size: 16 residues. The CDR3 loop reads CASSQLEGQGAYEQYF. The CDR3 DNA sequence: TGTGCCAGCAGCCAGCTTGAGGGACAGGGTGCCTACGAGCAGTACTTC. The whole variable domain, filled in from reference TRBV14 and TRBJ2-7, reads EAGVTQFPSHSVIEKGQTVTLRCDPISGHDNLYWYRRVMGKEIKFLLHFVKESKQDESGMPNNRFLAERTGGTYSTLKVQPAELEDSGVYFCASSQLEGQGAYEQYFGPGTRLTVT.

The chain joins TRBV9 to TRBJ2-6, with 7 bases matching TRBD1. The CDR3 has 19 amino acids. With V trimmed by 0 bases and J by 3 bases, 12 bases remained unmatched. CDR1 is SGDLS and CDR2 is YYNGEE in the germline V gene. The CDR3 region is CASSVARQGPADGANVLTF. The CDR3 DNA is TGTGCCAGCAGCGTAGCCAGACAGGGTCCCGCGGATGGGGCCAACGTCCTGACTTTC.

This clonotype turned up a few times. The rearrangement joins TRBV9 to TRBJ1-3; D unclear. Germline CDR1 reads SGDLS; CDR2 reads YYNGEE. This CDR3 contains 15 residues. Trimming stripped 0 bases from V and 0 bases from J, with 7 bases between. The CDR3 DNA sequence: TGTGCCAGCAGCGTAGAAGATAACTCTGGAAACACCATATATTTT. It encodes CASSVEDNSGNTIYF.

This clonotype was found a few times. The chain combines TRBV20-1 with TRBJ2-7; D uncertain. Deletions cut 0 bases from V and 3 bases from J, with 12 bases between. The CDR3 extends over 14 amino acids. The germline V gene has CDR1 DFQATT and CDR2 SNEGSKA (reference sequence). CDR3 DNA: TGCAGTGCTAGAGATTTAGGCCACAGCTACGAGCAGTACTTC. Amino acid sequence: CSARDLGHSYEQYF.

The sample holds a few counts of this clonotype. In nucleotides, the CDR3 is TGTGCCACCATGGGGGATGGCTACACCTTC. This sequence encodes CATMGDGYTF. The rearrangement joins TRBV6-5 to TRBJ1-2; the D gene is possibly TRBD1 (5 bases). Trimming shortened V by 10 bases and J by 6 bases, and 9 bases separated the two germline ends. The CDR3 is 10 residues long. Germline assignment: CDR1 MNHEY and CDR2 SVGAGI.

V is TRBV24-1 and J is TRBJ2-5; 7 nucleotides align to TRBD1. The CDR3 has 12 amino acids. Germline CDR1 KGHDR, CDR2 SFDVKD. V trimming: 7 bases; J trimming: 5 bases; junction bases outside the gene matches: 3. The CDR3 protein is CATSGTEETQYF. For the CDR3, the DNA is TGTGCCACCAGCGGGACAGAGGAGACCCAGTACTTC.

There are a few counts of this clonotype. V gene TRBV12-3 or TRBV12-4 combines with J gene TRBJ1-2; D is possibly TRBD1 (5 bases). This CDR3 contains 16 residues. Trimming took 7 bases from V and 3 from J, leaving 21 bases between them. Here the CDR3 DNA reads TGTGCCAGCACCACTCATCCGTTGGACACCGACTATGGCTACACCTTC. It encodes CASTTHPLDTDYGYTF.

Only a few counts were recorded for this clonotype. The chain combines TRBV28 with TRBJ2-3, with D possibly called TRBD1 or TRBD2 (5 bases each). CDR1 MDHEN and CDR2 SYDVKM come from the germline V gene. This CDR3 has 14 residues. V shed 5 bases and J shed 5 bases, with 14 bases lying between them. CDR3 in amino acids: CASSPPGTGDTQYF. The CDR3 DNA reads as TGTGCCAGCAGTCCCCCCGGGACGGGAGATACGCAGTATTTT.

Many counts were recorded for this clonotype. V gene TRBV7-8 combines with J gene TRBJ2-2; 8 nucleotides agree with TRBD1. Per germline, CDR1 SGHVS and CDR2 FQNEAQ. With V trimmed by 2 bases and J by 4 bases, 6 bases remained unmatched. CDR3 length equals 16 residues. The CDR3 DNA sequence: TGTGCCAGCAGCTTATTTAGGACAGGGTTCACCGGGGAGCTGTTTTTT. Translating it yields CASSLFRTGFTGELFF. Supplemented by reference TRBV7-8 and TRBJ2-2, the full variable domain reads GAGVSQSPRYKVAKRGQDVALRCDPISGHVSLFWYQQALGQGPEFLTYFQNEAQLDKSGLPSDRFFAERPEGSVSTLKIQRTQQEDSAVYLCASSLFRTGFTGELFFGEGSRLTVL.

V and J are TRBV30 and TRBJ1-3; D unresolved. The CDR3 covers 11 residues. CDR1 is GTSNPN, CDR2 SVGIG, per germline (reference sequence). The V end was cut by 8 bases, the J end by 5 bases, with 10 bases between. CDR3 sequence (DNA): TGTGCCAACCTTATACGAAACACCATATATTTT. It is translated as CANLIRNTIYF.

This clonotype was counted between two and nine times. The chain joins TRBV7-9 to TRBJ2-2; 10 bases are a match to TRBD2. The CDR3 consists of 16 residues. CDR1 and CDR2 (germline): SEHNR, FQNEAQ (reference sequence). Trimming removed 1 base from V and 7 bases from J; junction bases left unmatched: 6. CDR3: CASSLGLAGVDGELFF. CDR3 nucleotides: TGTGCCAGCAGCTTAGGGCTAGCGGGAGTCGACGGGGAGCTGTTTTTT. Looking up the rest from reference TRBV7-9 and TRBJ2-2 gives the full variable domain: DTGVSQNPRHKITKRGQNVTFRCDPISEHNRLYWYRQTLGQGPEFLTYFQNEAQLEKSRLLSDRFSAERPKGSFSTLEIQRTEQGDSAMYLCASSLGLAGVDGELFFGEGSRLTVL.

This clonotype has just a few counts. As DNA, the CDR3 is TGTGCCAGCAATCCAGGGGCCTTGAATCAGCCCCAGCATTTT. This encodes CASNPGALNQPQHF. V gene TRBV6-1 combines with J gene TRBJ1-5; a weak D match, TRBD1 (6 bases). Per germline, CDR1 MNHNS and CDR2 SASEGT. Between the trimmed V and J ends, which lost 7 bases and 4 bases, there was a span of 14 bases. There are 14 residues in the CDR3.

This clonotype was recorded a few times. The CDR3 nucleotides read TGCAGTGCTCAGGGACTAGCGGGAGAGGTTACCGGGGAGCTGTTTTTT. Encoded protein: CSAQGLAGEVTGELFF. The V and J genes are TRBV20-1 and TRBJ2-2; TRBD2 aligns across 14 bases. The CDR3 runs to 16 residues. Germline V gives CDR1 DFQATT, CDR2 SNEGSKA (reference sequence). Trimming took 5 bases from V and 5 from J; bases not matched to a gene: 7.

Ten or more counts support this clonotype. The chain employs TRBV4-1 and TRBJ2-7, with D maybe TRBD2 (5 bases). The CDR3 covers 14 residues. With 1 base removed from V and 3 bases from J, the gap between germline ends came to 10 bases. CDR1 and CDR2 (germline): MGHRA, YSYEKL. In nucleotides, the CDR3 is TGCGCCAGCAGCCAAGTAACGACTAACTACGAGCAGTACTTC. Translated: CASSQVTTNYEQYF.

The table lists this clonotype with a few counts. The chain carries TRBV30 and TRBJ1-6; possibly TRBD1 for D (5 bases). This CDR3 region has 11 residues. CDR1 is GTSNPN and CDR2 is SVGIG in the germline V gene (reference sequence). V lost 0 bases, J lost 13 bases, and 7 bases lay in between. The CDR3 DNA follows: TGTGCCTGGAGTGTCCGGGACCCCCTCCACTTT. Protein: CAWSVRDPLHF.

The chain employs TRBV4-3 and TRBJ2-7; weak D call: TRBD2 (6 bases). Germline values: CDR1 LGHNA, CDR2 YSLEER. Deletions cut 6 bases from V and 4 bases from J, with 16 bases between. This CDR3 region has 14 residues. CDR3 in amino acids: CASSPGLTVYEQYF. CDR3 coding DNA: TGCGCCAGCAGTCCGGGACTTACTGTTTACGAGCAGTACTTC.

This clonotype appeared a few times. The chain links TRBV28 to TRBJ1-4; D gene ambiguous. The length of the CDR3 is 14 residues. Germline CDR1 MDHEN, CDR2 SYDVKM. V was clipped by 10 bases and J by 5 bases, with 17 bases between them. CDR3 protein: CATETTKLNEKLFF. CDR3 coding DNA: TGTGCCACCGAAACAACAAAACTGAATGAAAAACTGTTTTTT.